The 15 T cell receptor beta chains below come from one sample, sequenced in a study of cytomegalovirus exposure and HLA in healthy donors. The PCR employed 60 Vbeta primers together with 13 Jbeta primers. TCRdb's copy holds only in-frame clones and misses some; the assay was immunoSEQ multiplex PCR. Of more than 110,000 clones listed, roughly 77% are singletons. The sample taken for sequencing was PBMCs. These receptors originate from a male donor in good health and CMV-seronegative.

This clone was observed a few times. The chain has TRBV5-1 and TRBJ2-2; 10 bases match TRBD2. Trimming at V came to 0 bases and at J to 0 bases, leaving 5 bases not matched to a gene. Germline V gene data show CDR1 as SGHRS and CDR2 as YFSETQ. The CDR3 has 18 residues. This CDR3 reads CASSLGLAGASNTGELFF. CDR3 coding DNA: TGCGCCAGCAGCTTGGGTCTAGCGGGGGCCTCGAACACCGGGGAGCTGTTTTTT. The full variable domain, completed using reference TRBV5-1 and TRBJ2-2, is KAGVTQTPRYLIKTRGQQVTLSCSPISGHRSVSWYQQTPGQGLQFLFEYFSETQRNKGNFPGRFSGRQFSNSRSEMNVSTLELGDSALYLCASSLGLAGASNTGELFFGEGSRLTVL.

The rearrangement joins TRBV4-2 to TRBJ2-4; D is possibly TRBD2 (6 bases). Germline V lookup: CDR1 LGHNA, CDR2 YNFKEQ. V lost 1 base to trimming and J lost 11 bases, with 15 bases between them. This CDR3 has 14 residues. The CDR3 is CASSQGQLGSLQYF. The DNA for the CDR3 is TGTGCCAGCAGCCAAGGGCAACTCGGGAGCCTTCAGTACTTC.

The V call is TRBV29-1, the J call TRBJ1-1; perhaps TRBD1 as D (5 bases). Trimming took off 5 bases at V and 5 bases at J, with 9 bases between the two ends. This CDR3 comprises 11 residues. CDR1 is SQVTM, CDR2 ANQGSEA, per germline. CDR3 coding DNA: TGCAGCGTTTGGGGGGAAACTGAAGCTTTCTTT. Its translation: CSVWGETEAFF. Drawing the rest from reference TRBV29-1 and TRBJ1-1, the complete variable domain is SAVISQKPSRDICQRGTSLTIQCQVDSQVTMMFWYRQQPGQSLTLIATANQGSEATYESGFVIDKFPISRPNLTFSTLTVSNMSPEDSSIYLCSVWGETEAFFGQGTRLTVV.

This clone was observed a handful of times. The chain uses TRBV10-3 and TRBJ1-2; 9 positions match TRBD1. Trimming removed 5 bases from V and 8 bases from J; junction bases left unmatched: 9. CDR3 length: 14 amino acids. Germline V gene data show CDR1 as ENHRY and CDR2 as SYGVKD. The CDR3 loop reads CAISTGGRRKGYTF. The DNA for the CDR3 is TGTGCCATCAGTACAGGGGGCCGACGGAAGGGCTACACCTTC.

The V call is TRBV4-3, the J call TRBJ2-7; a weak D match, TRBD1 (6 bases). Trimming removed 1 base at V and 13 bases at J, with 23 bases between. This CDR3 contains 15 residues. Germline CDR1 reads LGHNA; CDR2 reads YSLEER. DNA of the CDR3: TGCGCCAGCAGCCAAGGGTTAGGGCCTTGGGGGCTCCCATACTTC. Amino acids: CASSQGLGPWGLPYF.

J is TRBJ2-3 and V is TRBV6-5, with D unclear. The CDR3 has 12 amino acids. Germline CDR1 reads MNHEY; CDR2 reads SVGAGI. Trimming shortened V by 6 bases and J by 1 base, and 5 bases separated the two germline ends. This chain's CDR3 is CASSSRTDTQYF. In nucleotides, the CDR3 is TGTGCCAGCAGCTCCCGCACAGATACGCAGTATTTT.

This clone was seen only a few times. The chain has TRBV6-4 and TRBJ1-1; 12 positions agree with TRBD1. The CDR3 loop spans 15 amino acids. V was pared by 4 bases and J by 2 bases, with 2 bases of the junction left unmatched. Germline V gives CDR1 MRHNA, CDR2 SNTAGT. CDR3 region: CASSGGTGGNTEAFF. The CDR3 DNA reads TGTGCCAGCAGTGGGGGGACAGGGGGCAACACTGAAGCTTTCTTT.

The chain links TRBV5-1 to TRBJ1-4, with 7 positions matching TRBD1. Germline lookup yields CDR1 SGHRS and CDR2 YFSETQ. The CDR3 covers 15 residues. After removal of 4 bases from V and 2 bases from J, the junction contained 5 bases not matched to a gene. In nucleotides, the CDR3 is TGCGCCAGCAGCCCGTTGGACAGGACTAATGAAAAACTGTTTTTT. Translating it yields CASSPLDRTNEKLFF.

The chain carries TRBV18 and TRBJ1-1; 8 nucleotides match TRBD1. CDR3 length equals 14 residues. J lost 4 bases, V lost 4 bases, and 5 bases had no gene match. Germline CDR1 reads KGHSH; CDR2 reads LQKENI. The CDR3 DNA reads as TGTGCCAGCTCACTACAGGGGGGGGGCACTGAAGCTTTCTTT. It encodes CASSLQGGGTEAFF. The variable domain in full, completed from reference TRBV18 and TRBJ1-1, reads NAGVMQNPRHLVRRRGQEARLRCSPMKGHSHVYWYRQLPEEGLKFMVYLQKENIIDESGMPKERFSAEFPKEGPSILRIQQVVRGDSAAYFCASSLQGGGTEAFFGQGTRLTVV.

This clone has a single count. Other DNA sequences in this specimen translate into the identical CDR3. This chain joins TRBV28 and TRBJ1-2; D is unclear. The CDR3 loop spans 12 amino acids. Trimming took 2 bases from V and 4 from J, leaving 5 bases between them. CDR1 and CDR2 (germline): MDHEN, SYDVKM. The CDR3 region is CASSLNSYGYTF. The DNA for the CDR3 is TGTGCCAGCAGTTTAAATAGCTATGGCTACACCTTC.

The chain employs TRBV7-2 and TRBJ2-7; possibly TRBD1 for D (6 bases). V lost 5 bases and J 13 bases, leaving 24 bases between the germline ends. The V gene's germline CDR1 is SGHTA and CDR2 FQGNSA. The CDR3 spans 14 residues. For the CDR3, the DNA is TGTGCCAGCAGCAAAGGCCTTAAAACAGGGTCGGGATACTTC. Its protein is CASSKGLKTGSGYF.

The chain is built from TRBV19 and TRBJ2-2, with TRBD1 matching 7 bases. J gave up 7 bases and V 4 bases, and 6 bases lay outside the gene matches. This CDR3 is 14 amino acids long. Looked up from germline, CDR1 is LNHDA and CDR2 is SQIVND (reference sequence). In DNA, the CDR3 is TGTGCCAGTAGTACAGACAGGGCTAGCGGGGAGCTGTTTTTT. Amino acid sequence: CASSTDRASGELFF.

The chain has TRBV9 and TRBJ2-1; D perhaps matches TRBD2 (5 bases). The V gene lost 1 base and the J gene lost 5 bases, with 19 bases spanning the gap. This CDR3 spans 17 amino acids. Germline CDR1 SGDLS, CDR2 YYNGEE. CDR3 nucleotide sequence: TGTGCCAGCAGCGTAAAAGTTGGTGGGAGTCCCCACAATGAGCAGTTCTTC. Translation gives CASSVKVGGSPHNEQFF.

The chain links TRBV18 to TRBJ2-3; 15 positions agree with TRBD2. V lost 0 bases and J lost 4; bases outside the gene matches: 2. The CDR3 is 17 residues long. Looked up from germline, CDR1 is KGHSH and CDR2 is LQKENI. The CDR3 coding sequence is TGTGCCAGCTCACCACCGGGACTAGCGGGAGGCGCAGATACGCAGTATTTT. It specifies CASSPPGLAGGADTQYF.

The V call is TRBV7-2, the J call TRBJ1-3, with TRBD1 matching over 7 bases. Germline V lookup: CDR1 SGHTA, CDR2 FQGNSA. The CDR3 spans 14 residues. V lost 6 bases to trimming and J lost 1 base; unmatched junction nucleotides: 3. The CDR3 protein is CASRPTGSGNTIYF. The CDR3 nucleotides read TGTGCCAGCAGGCCGACAGGGTCTGGAAACACCATATATTTT.